These 22 T cell receptor beta chains were all obtained from the same sample, sequenced in a study of blood T cell repertoires in COVID-19. TCRdb keeps only in-frame clones here, not all; method: immunoSEQ multiplex PCR. Altogether roughly 180,000 clones are present, 75% to 90% being singletons, with the ten largest covering approximately 8%. Sequences were obtained from peripheral blood. The receptors here all came from a woman in her fifties or sixties with acute or convalescent COVID-19.

Only one count was recorded for this clone. Its ends do not fully match the called genes, so a read error is possible. The V call is TRBV15, the J call TRBJ2-3; 13 bases align to TRBD2. The CDR3 spans 18 residues. Germline CDR1 LNHNV, CDR2 YYDKDF (reference sequence). CDR3 in DNA: TGTGCCACCAGCAGAGAGGGGGGACTAGCGGGATCCACACATACGCAGTATTTT. This gives the protein CATSREGGLAGSTHTQYF.

This chain connects TRBV28 to TRBJ1-2; D might be TRBD1 (6 bases). The CDR3 runs 14 residues. Germline lookup yields CDR1 MDHEN and CDR2 SYDVKM. V gave up 4 bases and J gave up 1 base, with 10 bases separating them. CDR3 nucleotide sequence: TGTGCCAGCAGTTCCGAGGACAGTAACTATGGCTACACCTTC. Encoded protein: CASSSEDSNYGYTF.

The chain links TRBV6-2 or TRBV6-3 to TRBJ1-1, with D perhaps TRBD1 (5 bases). The CDR3 loop spans 17 amino acids. The V gene's germline CDR1 is MNHEY and CDR2 SVGEGT. V was trimmed by 0 bases and J by 0 bases, leaving 14 bases between them. The CDR3 DNA reads as TGTGCCAGCAGTTACTCTCCACAATCGGGGGTGAACACTGAAGCTTTCTTT. It yields the protein CASSYSPQSGVNTEAFF.

V usage is TRBV5-1 and J usage is TRBJ1-4, with TRBD1 identical over 11 bases. This CDR3 is 18 amino acids long. CDR1 and CDR2 from the germline V gene are SGHRS and YFSETQ. J gave up 10 bases and V 4 bases, and 18 bases lay outside the gene matches. For the CDR3, the DNA is TGCGCCAGCAGCCCCGGGACAGGGGGAGAGACTGGGCACGGAAAACTGTTTTTT. It translates to CASSPGTGGETGHGKLFF.

This chain uses TRBV19 with TRBJ2-1; TRBD2 aligns across 9 bases. This CDR3 contains 15 residues. Germline loops: CDR1 LNHDA, CDR2 SQIVND (reference sequence). The V and J ends lost 1 base and 3 bases, in that order; junction bases with no gene match: 1. The CDR3 DNA follows: TGTGCCAGTAGTATAGGTAGCGGGAGCTACAATGAGCAGTTCTTC. It codes for CASSIGSGSYNEQFF. The full variable domain, completed using reference TRBV19 and TRBJ2-1, is DGGITQSPKYLFRKEGQNVTLSCEQNLNHDAMYWYRQDPGQGLRLIYYSQIVNDFQKGDIAEGYSVSREKKESFPLTVTSAQKNPTAFYLCASSIGSGSYNEQFFGPGTRLTVL.

A note on this clone: One end of the junction does not line up with germline, which may come from a read error. J is TRBJ1-2 and V is TRBV14; no clear D gene. The CDR3 spans 11 residues. The germline gives CDR1 SGHDN, CDR2 FVKESK. The CDR3 spells CASSQVGQVDF. The CDR3 DNA is TGTGCCAGCAGCCAAGTCGGCCAGGTGGACTTC.

V gene TRBV19 combines with J gene TRBJ2-7, with 8 bases matching TRBD2. V lost 3 bases and J lost 6; bases outside the gene matches: 13. Per germline, CDR1 LNHDA and CDR2 SQIVND (reference sequence). The length of the CDR3 is 16 residues. The CDR3 protein is CASSIAQRELKGEQYF. The DNA of the CDR3 is TGTGCCAGTAGTATTGCCCAGCGGGAGTTAAAAGGCGAGCAGTACTTC.

The rearrangement uses TRBV28 and TRBJ1-4; 8 bases align to TRBD1. The CDR3 extends over 18 amino acids. CDR1 and CDR2 from the germline V gene are MDHEN and SYDVKM. With V trimmed by 5 bases and J by 3 bases, 14 bases remained unmatched. CDR3 amino acids: CASSQVRGIQGANEKLFF. The DNA for the CDR3 is TGTGCCAGCAGTCAAGTCAGGGGAATACAGGGGGCTAATGAAAAACTGTTTTTT.

This clone has just a few counts. The chain has TRBV7-2 and TRBJ2-7, with TRBD2 matching 14 bases. V was clipped by 3 bases and J by 6 bases; unmatched bases: 1. The V gene's germline CDR1 is SGHTA and CDR2 FQGNSA. The CDR3 spans 14 residues. In DNA, the CDR3 is TGTGCCAGCAGCTTCGGACTAGCGGGAGGCGAGCAGTACGTC. Amino acid sequence: CASSFGLAGGEQYV.

This clone turned up a few times. In DNA form, the CDR3 reads TGTGCCACCCGACAGGGCCGCGGGGGGGGCACTGAAGCTTTCTTT. Translated, it gives CATRQGRGGGTEAFF. The chain combines TRBV19 with TRBJ1-1, with TRBD1 matching 7 bases. Germline assignment: CDR1 LNHDA and CDR2 SQIVND (reference sequence). The CDR3 spans 15 residues. Trimming cost V 10 bases and J 4 bases; bases outside gene matches: 15.

The chain couples TRBV5-4 to TRBJ1-1; D not certain. V was cut by 0 bases and J by 7 bases, with 10 bases left in between. This CDR3 has 13 amino acids. From germline, CDR1 is SGHNT and CDR2 YYREEE (reference sequence). The chain's CDR3 is CASSLGGGIEAFF. CDR3 sequence (DNA): TGTGCCAGCAGCTTGGGCGGAGGGATTGAAGCTTTCTTT.

The chain carries TRBV29-1 and TRBJ1-1, with 8 bases matching TRBD1. Germline CDR1 and CDR2: SQVTM and ANQGSEA. The CDR3 is made up of 11 amino acids. As DNA, the CDR3 is TGCGCCGCGCAGGGGGCAGGTGAAGCTTTCTTT. Protein product: CAAQGAGEAFF.

The V call is TRBV6-6, the J call TRBJ2-1, with D possibly matching TRBD1 (6 bases). The CDR3 totals 15 residues. The ends were cut back, 4 bases at V and 2 bases at J, with 12 bases in the middle. Per the germline V gene, CDR1 is MNHNY and CDR2 is SVGAGI (reference sequence). CDR3 coding DNA: TGTGCCAGCAGTTCGAACAGGGTTGCCTACAATGAGCAGTTCTTC. Its translation: CASSSNRVAYNEQFF.

This chain uses TRBV6-5 with TRBJ1-6; D is undetermined. The CDR3 spans 12 residues. V was cut by 6 bases and J by 10 bases, with 10 bases left in between. Germline V lookup: CDR1 MNHEY, CDR2 SVGAGI. The CDR3 loop is CASSPPQSPLHF. The DNA of the CDR3 is TGTGCCAGCAGCCCCCCCCAATCACCCCTCCACTTT.

CDR3 coding DNA: TGTGCCAGTAGTACCCTCGGGGGACAGGGTTGGAGCGAGCAGTACTTC. Its protein product is CASSTLGGQGWSEQYF. This chain connects TRBV19 to TRBJ2-7, with TRBD1 matching over 9 bases. The CDR3 contains 16 residues. Trimming removed 4 bases from V and 6 bases from J; junction bases left unmatched: 13. Germline CDR1 and CDR2: LNHDA and SQIVND (reference sequence). The full variable domain, rest sourced from reference TRBV19 and TRBJ2-7, is DGGITQSPKYLFRKEGQNVTLSCEQNLNHDAMYWYRQDPGQGLRLIYYSQIVNDFQKGDIAEGYSVSREKKESFPLTVTSAQKNPTAFYLCASSTLGGQGWSEQYFGPGTRLTVT.

The CDR3 bases are TGTGCCAGCATGGACAGGGATACCAACACTGAAGCTTTCTTT. The encoded protein is CASMDRDTNTEAFF. V gene TRBV3-1 (or the pseudogene TRBV3-2) combines with J gene TRBJ1-1, with 8 bases that match TRBD1. Trimming removed 7 bases from V and 2 bases from J; junction bases left unmatched: 6. CDR3 length equals 14 residues. Germline V CDR1 and CDR2: LGHDT, YNNKEL (reference sequence).

This clone was found once. The chain employs TRBV5-1 and TRBJ1-2, with D unresolved. The length of the CDR3 is 15 residues. Germline-derived CDR1 and CDR2 are SGHRS and YFSETQ. Trimming took off 0 bases at V and 7 bases at J, with 16 bases between the two ends. The CDR3 bases are TGCGCCAGCAGCTTGGCTGGCGTGCTTAGCGGTGGCTACACCTTC. It is translated as CASSLAGVLSGGYTF.

CDR3 amino acids: CASSPYNTEAFF. CDR3 DNA: TGTGCCAGCAGTCCCTATAACACTGAAGCTTTCTTT. This sequence joins TRBV12-3 or TRBV12-4 and TRBJ1-1; D is ambiguous. The CDR3 extends over 12 amino acids. V dropped 5 bases and J dropped 2 bases, with 6 bases sitting between them.

The CDR3 nucleotides read TGTGCCAGTAGTGCAACTAGAAATGAGCAGTTCTTC. It codes for CASSATRNEQFF. The chain joins TRBV19 to TRBJ2-1; maybe TRBD2 (5 bases). V was trimmed by 5 bases and J by 7 bases, leaving 9 bases between them. The CDR3 sequence is 12 residues long. The germline V gene encodes CDR1 LNHDA and CDR2 SQIVND (reference sequence). The full variable domain, in which reference TRBV19 and TRBJ2-1 provide the parts outside the CDR3, is DGGITQSPKYLFRKEGQNVTLSCEQNLNHDAMYWYRQDPGQGLRLIYYSQIVNDFQKGDIAEGYSVSREKKESFPLTVTSAQKNPTAFYLCASSATRNEQFFGPGTRLTVL.

This chain joins TRBV28 and TRBJ1-1; D perhaps matches TRBD1 (5 bases). This CDR3 has 15 residues. The V end was cut by 5 bases, the J end by 5 bases, with 18 bases between. Germline V CDR1 and CDR2: MDHEN, SYDVKM. This chain's CDR3 is CASSTPGRVDTEAFF. The CDR3 DNA sequence: TGTGCCAGCAGTACCCCGGGCAGGGTTGATACTGAAGCTTTCTTT. The full variable domain, completed using reference TRBV28 and TRBJ1-1, is DVKVTQSSRYLVKRTGEKVFLECVQDMDHENMFWYRQDPGLGLRLIYFSYDVKMKEKGDIPEGYSVSREKKERFSLILESASTNQTSMYLCASSTPGRVDTEAFFGQGTRLTVV.

This clone was detected once. This chain links TRBV4-1 with TRBJ2-2; 8 nucleotides align to TRBD2. The CDR3 runs 17 residues. The germline gives CDR1 MGHRA, CDR2 YSYEKL. Trimming removed 3 bases from V and 1 base from J; junction bases left unmatched: 7. The CDR3 protein is CASSQGTSGVNTGELFF. Written as DNA, the CDR3 is TGCGCCAGCAGCCAGGGTACTAGCGGAGTGAACACCGGGGAGCTGTTTTTT.

The rearrangement joins TRBV28 to TRBJ2-1; 7 nucleotides align to TRBD2. Germline trimming cut 5 bases from V and 5 bases from J; bases unmatched to any gene: 33. The germline CDR1 and CDR2 sequences are MDHEN and SYDVKM. This CDR3 has 23 amino acids. CDR3 protein: CASSPIRVLRRELNGELDNEQFF. In nucleotides, the CDR3 is TGTGCCAGCAGTCCCATTCGTGTTTTGAGGCGGGAGCTTAACGGCGAGCTCGACAATGAGCAGTTCTTC.